One sample yielded the 12 T cell receptor beta chains listed below, sequenced in a study of a mutant IDH1 vaccine in newly diagnosed glioma. Their antigens remain unidentified. Time point described: week 23, last vaccination. The content of each vaccine dose was 300 ug of mutant IDH1 20-mer peptide, and topical imiquimod accompanied it. Libraries were prepared by immunoSEQ multiplex PCR; TCRdb keeps only in-frame clonotypes and omits some of them. The table lists roughly 51,000 clones, about 81% of them singletons. The material sequenced was PBMCs, taken from a glioma patient whose treatment included an IDH1 peptide vaccine. All receptors come from a woman aged 40 to 50 with glioma. Some clones in this sample may be carry-over from other donors' samples.

In this sample, this clone turned up a few times. The chain uses TRBV6-5 and TRBJ1-6, with 7 bases matching TRBD1. V trimming: 6 bases; J trimming: 5 bases; junction bases outside the gene matches: 4. This CDR3 spans 14 amino acids. Germline V gives CDR1 MNHEY, CDR2 SVGAGI. DNA of the CDR3: TGTGCCAGCAGCCGGGGACAGAATAATTCACCCCTCCACTTT. Translated: CASSRGQNNSPLHF.

J is TRBJ2-7 and V is TRBV7-9, with D possibly matching TRBD1 (6 bases). V lost 6 bases and J lost 7, with 25 bases in between. CDR3 size: 16 residues. Germline CDR1 SEHNR, CDR2 FQNEAQ (reference sequence). CDR3 DNA: TGTGCCAGCAGTTCAGACAGGCCGCTTAGGAAACGGGAGCAGTACTTC. Translated: CASSSDRPLRKREQYF.

The DNA of the CDR3 is TGTGCCAGCAGCTCGAGTACGGGGGCCTGGGAGACCCAGTACTTC. It codes for CASSSSTGAWETQYF. The rearrangement joins TRBV7-3 to TRBJ2-5, with D possibly called TRBD1 or TRBD2 (6 bases each). Germline V CDR1 and CDR2: SGHTA, FQGTGA. The V gene lost 4 bases and the J gene lost 5 bases, with 17 bases spanning the gap. The CDR3 spans 15 residues.

The chain employs TRBV29-1 and TRBJ2-2; D gene unclear. The germline V gene has CDR1 SQVTM and CDR2 ANQGSEA. There are 13 residues in the CDR3. Trimming stripped 4 bases from V and 6 bases from J, with 12 bases between. The CDR3: CSVAPVRSGELFF. CDR3 nucleotides: TGCAGCGTTGCTCCAGTCCGGTCCGGGGAGCTGTTTTTT.

The genes are TRBV15 and TRBJ1-1; a weak D match, TRBD1 (5 bases). The germline CDR1 and CDR2 sequences are LNHNV and YYDKDF (reference sequence). Trimming pared 0 bases from V and 0 bases from J, leaving 11 bases between. This CDR3 is built from 16 residues. The CDR3 DNA follows: TGTGCCACCAGCAGAGAGCGGGGCATTATGAACACTGAAGCTTTCTTT. Amino acid sequence: CATSRERGIMNTEAFF.

This sequence joins TRBV5-1 and TRBJ1-1; no clear D. Between the trimmed V and J ends, which lost 2 bases and 0 bases, there was a span of 14 bases. The CDR3 is made up of 16 amino acids. CDR1 is SGHRS and CDR2 is YFSETQ in the germline V gene. CDR3 in amino acids: CASSLNRPVMNTEAFF. The CDR3 DNA sequence: TGCGCCAGCAGCTTAAACCGTCCCGTCATGAACACTGAAGCTTTCTTT.

The chain's CDR3 is CAWSTLLMSSGNTIYF. Written as DNA, the CDR3 is TGTGCCTGGAGTACCTTACTTATGAGCTCTGGAAACACCATATATTTT. The chain links TRBV30 to TRBJ1-3, with no clear D. There are 16 residues in the CDR3. Trimming stripped 2 bases from V and 0 bases from J, with 14 bases between. Germline CDR1 GTSNPN, CDR2 SVGIG (reference sequence).

The CDR3 is CASSLTSSPLYEQYF. CDR3 bases: TGCGCCAGCAGCTTGACCTCATCACCCCTCTACGAGCAGTACTTC. V is TRBV5-1 and J is TRBJ2-7; D remains unclear. CDR1 and CDR2 (germline): SGHRS, YFSETQ. This CDR3 contains 15 residues. Trimming removed 1 base from V and 3 bases from J, with 14 bases in between.

The chain links TRBV19 to TRBJ1-5, with D tentatively TRBD1 (5 bases). Trimming pared 8 bases from V and 3 bases from J, leaving 11 bases between. The germline gives CDR1 LNHDA, CDR2 SQIVND (reference sequence). CDR3 size: 13 residues. CDR3 amino acids: CASSLRDNQPQHF. The CDR3 bases are TGTGCCAGTTCCCTCAGGGACAATCAGCCCCAGCATTTT.

The gene calls are TRBV12-5 and TRBJ2-7; TRBD1 matches at 9 bases. V lost 3 bases, J lost 5 bases, and 8 bases stayed unmatched. The CDR3 has 15 amino acids. Germline assignment: CDR1 LGHNT and CDR2 FRNRAP. The CDR3 here is CASGFGTGILNEQYF. The DNA of the CDR3 is TGTGCTAGTGGTTTCGGGACAGGGATCCTCAACGAGCAGTACTTC. Full variable domain (outside the CDR3, taken from reference TRBV12-5 and TRBJ2-7): DARVTQTPRHKVTEMGQEVTMRCQPILGHNTVFWYRQTMMQGLELLAYFRNRAPLDDSGMPKDRFSAEMPDATLATLKIQPSEPRDSAVYFCASGFGTGILNEQYFGPGTRLTVT.

CDR3 sequence reads: CASSTSSRRKTQYF. CDR3 coding DNA: TGTGCCAGTAGTACTAGCAGCAGGCGGAAGACCCAGTACTTC. The chain couples TRBV19 to TRBJ2-5; possibly TRBD2 for D (5 bases). V shed 4 bases and J shed 6 bases, with 15 bases lying between them. The CDR3 consists of 14 residues. Germline V gene lookup returns CDR1 LNHDA and CDR2 SQIVND (reference sequence).

This clone is a singleton in its sample. The gene calls are TRBV9 and TRBJ2-1; D is uncertain. The CDR3 runs 16 residues. Germline V CDR1 and CDR2: SGDLS, YYNGEE. The V end was cut by 2 bases, the J end by 2 bases, with 14 bases between. CDR3 loop: CASSVNPSSAYNEQFF. The CDR3 DNA reads as TGTGCCAGCAGCGTGAATCCGAGCTCCGCCTACAATGAGCAGTTCTTC.